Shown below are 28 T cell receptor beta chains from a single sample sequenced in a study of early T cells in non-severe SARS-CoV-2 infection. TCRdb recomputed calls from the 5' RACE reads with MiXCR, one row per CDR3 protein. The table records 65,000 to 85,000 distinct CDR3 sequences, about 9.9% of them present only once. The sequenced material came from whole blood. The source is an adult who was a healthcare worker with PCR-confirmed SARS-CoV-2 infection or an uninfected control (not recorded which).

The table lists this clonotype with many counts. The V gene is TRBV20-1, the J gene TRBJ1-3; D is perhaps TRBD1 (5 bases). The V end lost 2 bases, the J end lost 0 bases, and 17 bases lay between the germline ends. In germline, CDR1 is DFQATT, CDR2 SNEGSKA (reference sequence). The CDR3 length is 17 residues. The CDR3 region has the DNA TGCAGTGCTAGACCCCGACGTTCGGGGGTCTCTGGAAACACCATATATTTT. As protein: CSARPRRSGVSGNTIYF.

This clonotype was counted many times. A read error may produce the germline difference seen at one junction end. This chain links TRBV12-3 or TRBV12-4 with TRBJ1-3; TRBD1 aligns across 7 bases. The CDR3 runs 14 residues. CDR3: CASRRDSSENTIYF. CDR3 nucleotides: TGTGCCAGCAGGCGGGACAGCTCTGAAAACACCATATATTTT.

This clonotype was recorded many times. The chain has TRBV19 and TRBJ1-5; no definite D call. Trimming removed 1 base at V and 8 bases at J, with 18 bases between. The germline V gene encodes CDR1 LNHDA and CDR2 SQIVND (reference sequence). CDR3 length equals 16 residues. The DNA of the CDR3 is TGTGCCAGTAGTATAGGCAGTTTCGGGCGCGGGAAGCCCCAGCATTTT. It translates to CASSIGSFGRGKPQHF.

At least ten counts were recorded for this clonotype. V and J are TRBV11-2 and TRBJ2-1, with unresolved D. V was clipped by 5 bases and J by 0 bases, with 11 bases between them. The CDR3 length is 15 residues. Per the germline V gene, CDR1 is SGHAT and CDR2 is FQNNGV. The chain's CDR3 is CASSPQVSSYNEQFF. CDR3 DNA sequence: TGTGCCAGCAGCCCTCAGGTTAGCTCCTACAATGAGCAGTTCTTC.

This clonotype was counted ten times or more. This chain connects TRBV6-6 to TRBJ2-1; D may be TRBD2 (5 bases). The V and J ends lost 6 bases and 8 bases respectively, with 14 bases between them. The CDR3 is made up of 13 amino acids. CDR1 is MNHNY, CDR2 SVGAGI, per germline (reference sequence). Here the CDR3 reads CASRVGSVDEQFF. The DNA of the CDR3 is TGTGCCAGCAGGGTGGGTAGCGTGGATGAGCAGTTCTTC.

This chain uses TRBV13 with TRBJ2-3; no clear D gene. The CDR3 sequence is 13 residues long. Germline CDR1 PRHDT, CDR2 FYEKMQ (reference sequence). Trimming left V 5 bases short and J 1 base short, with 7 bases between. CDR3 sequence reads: CASSRSRTDTQYF. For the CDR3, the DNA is TGTGCCAGCAGCCGATCACGCACAGATACGCAGTATTTT.

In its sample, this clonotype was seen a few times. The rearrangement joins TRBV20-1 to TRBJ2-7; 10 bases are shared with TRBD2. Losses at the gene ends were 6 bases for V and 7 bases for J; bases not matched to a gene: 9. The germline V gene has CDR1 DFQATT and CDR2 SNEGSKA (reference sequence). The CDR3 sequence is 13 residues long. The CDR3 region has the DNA TGCAGTGCCCCTAGCGGGGGCGCGAGAGAGCAGTACTTC. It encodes CSAPSGGAREQYF.

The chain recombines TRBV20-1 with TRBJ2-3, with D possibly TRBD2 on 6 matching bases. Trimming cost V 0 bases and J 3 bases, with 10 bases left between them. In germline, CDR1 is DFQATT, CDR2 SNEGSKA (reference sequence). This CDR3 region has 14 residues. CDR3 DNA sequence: TGCAGTGCTAGAGATGCCGGGGGAACAGATACGCAGTATTTT. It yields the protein CSARDAGGTDTQYF.

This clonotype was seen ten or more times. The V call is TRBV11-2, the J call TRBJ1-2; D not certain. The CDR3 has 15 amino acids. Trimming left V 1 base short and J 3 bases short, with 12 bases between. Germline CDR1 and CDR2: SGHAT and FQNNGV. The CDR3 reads CASSLGPIGDYGYTF. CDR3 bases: TGTGCCAGCAGCTTAGGACCTATTGGAGACTATGGCTACACCTTC.

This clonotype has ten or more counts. CDR3 loop: CASSLETGLTEAFF. CDR3 bases: TGTGCCAGCAGCTTGGAGACAGGGCTGACTGAAGCTTTCTTT. The chain joins TRBV5-5 to TRBJ1-1, with TRBD1 identical over 7 bases. The CDR3 loop spans 14 amino acids. V lost 0 bases and J lost 5; bases outside the gene matches: 4. Germline values: CDR1 SGHKS, CDR2 YYEKEE (reference sequence).

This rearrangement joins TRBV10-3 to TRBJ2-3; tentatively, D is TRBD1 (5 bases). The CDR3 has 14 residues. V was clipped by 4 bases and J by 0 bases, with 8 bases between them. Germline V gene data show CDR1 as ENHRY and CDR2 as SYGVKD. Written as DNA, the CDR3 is TGTGCCATCAGTGGCGACAGAAGCACAGATACGCAGTATTTT. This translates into CAISGDRSTDTQYF.

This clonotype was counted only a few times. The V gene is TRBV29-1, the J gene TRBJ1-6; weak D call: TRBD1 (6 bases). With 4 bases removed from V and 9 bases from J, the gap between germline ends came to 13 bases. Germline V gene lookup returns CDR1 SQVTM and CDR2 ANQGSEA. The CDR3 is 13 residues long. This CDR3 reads CSVGGGGGSPLHF. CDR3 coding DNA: TGCAGCGTTGGGGGGGGCGGAGGTTCACCCCTCCACTTT.

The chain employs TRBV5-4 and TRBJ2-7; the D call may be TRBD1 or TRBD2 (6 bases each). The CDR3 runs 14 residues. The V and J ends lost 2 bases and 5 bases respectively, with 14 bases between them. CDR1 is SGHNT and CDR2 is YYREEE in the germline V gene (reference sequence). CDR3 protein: CASSFQGGDNEQYF. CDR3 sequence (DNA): TGTGCCAGCAGCTTTCAGGGCGGGGACAACGAGCAGTACTTC.

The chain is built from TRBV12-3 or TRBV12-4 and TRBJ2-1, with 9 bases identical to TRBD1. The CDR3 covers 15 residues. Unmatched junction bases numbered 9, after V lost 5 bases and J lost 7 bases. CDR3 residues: CASSPTGGAPNEQFF. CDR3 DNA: TGTGCCAGCAGTCCCACAGGGGGCGCCCCTAATGAGCAGTTCTTC.

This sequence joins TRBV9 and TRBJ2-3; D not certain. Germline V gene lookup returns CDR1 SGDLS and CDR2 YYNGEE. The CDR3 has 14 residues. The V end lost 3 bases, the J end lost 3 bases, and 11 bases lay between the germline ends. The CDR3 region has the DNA TGTGCCAGCAGCGCCCTCGTAAGAACAGATACGCAGTATTTT. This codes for CASSALVRTDTQYF.

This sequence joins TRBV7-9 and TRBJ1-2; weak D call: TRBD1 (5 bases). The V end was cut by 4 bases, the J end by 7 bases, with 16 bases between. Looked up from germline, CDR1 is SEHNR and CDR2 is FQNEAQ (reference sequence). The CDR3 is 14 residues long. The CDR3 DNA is TGTGCCAGCAGCTCCTTTCAGGGAATGCGTGGCTACACCTTC. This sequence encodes CASSSFQGMRGYTF.

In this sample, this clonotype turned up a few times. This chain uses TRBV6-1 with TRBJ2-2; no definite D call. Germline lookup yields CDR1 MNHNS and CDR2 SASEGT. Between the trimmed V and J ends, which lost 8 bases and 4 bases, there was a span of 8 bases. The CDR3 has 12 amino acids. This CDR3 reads CASFTGTGELFF. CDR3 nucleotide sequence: TGTGCCAGCTTTACGGGCACCGGGGAGCTGTTTTTT.

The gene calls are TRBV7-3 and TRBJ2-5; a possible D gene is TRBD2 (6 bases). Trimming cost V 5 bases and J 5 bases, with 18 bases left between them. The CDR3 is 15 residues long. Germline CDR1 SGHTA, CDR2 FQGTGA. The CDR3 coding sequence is TGTGCCAGCAGCCAATACGTGGGGGGTCAGGAGACCCAGTACTTC. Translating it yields CASSQYVGGQETQYF.

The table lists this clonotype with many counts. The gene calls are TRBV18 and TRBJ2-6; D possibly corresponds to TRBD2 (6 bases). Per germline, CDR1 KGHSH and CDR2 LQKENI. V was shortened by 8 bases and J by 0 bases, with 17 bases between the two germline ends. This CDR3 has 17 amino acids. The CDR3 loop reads CASTSGEAGSGANVLTF. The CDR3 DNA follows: TGTGCCAGCACCTCGGGAGAAGCAGGCTCTGGGGCCAACGTCCTGACTTTC.

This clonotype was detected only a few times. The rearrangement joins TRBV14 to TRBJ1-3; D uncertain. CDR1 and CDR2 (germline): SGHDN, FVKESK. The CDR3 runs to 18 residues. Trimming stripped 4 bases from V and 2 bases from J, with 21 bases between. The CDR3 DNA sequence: TGTGCCAGCAGCCCGATGATCGGCTCACCTGTCGCTGGAAACACCATATATTTT. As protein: CASSPMIGSPVAGNTIYF.

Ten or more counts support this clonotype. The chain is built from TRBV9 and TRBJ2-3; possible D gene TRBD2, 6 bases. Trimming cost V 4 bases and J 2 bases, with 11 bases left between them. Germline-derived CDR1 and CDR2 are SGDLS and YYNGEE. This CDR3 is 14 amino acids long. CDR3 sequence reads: CASSPSEYTDTQYF. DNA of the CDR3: TGTGCCAGCAGCCCTAGCGAGTACACAGATACGCAGTATTTT.

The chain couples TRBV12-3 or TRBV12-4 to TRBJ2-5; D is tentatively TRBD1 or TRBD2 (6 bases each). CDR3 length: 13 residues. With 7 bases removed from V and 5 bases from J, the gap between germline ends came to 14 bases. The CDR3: CASTPPGAETQYF. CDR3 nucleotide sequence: TGTGCCAGCACCCCACCGGGGGCGGAGACCCAGTACTTC.

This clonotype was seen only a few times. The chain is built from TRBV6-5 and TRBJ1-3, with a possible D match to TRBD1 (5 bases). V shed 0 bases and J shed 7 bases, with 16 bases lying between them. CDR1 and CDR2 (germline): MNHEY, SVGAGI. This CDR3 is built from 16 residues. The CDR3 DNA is TGTGCCAGCAGTTACTCGGCAGGAGCCCAGGGTAACACCATATATTTT. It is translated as CASSYSAGAQGNTIYF.

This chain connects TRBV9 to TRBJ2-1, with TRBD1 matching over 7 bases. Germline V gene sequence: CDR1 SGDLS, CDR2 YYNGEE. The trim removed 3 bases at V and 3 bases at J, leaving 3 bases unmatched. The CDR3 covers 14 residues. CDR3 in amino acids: CASSEGQNYNEQFF. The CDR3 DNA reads TGTGCCAGCAGCGAGGGACAGAACTACAATGAGCAGTTCTTC.

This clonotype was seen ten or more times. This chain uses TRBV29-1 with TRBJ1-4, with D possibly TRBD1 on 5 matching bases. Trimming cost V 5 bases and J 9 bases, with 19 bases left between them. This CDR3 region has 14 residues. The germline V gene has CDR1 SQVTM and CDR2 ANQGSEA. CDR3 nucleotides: TGCAGCGTTTGGGGGGGTGAAGTTCGGAAAAAACTGTTTTTT. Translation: CSVWGGEVRKKLFF. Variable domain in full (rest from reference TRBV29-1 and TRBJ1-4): SAVISQKPSRDICQRGTSLTIQCQVDSQVTMMFWYRQQPGQSLTLIATANQGSEATYESGFVIDKFPISRPNLTFSTLTVSNMSPEDSSIYLCSVWGGEVRKKLFFGSGTQLSVL.

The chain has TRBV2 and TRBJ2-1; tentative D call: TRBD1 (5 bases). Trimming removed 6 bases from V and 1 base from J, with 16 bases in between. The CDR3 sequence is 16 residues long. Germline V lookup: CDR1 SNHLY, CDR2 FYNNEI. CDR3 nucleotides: TGTGCCAGCAGCCCAGAAGGGGTCGTTTCCTACAATGAGCAGTTCTTC. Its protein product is CASSPEGVVSYNEQFF.

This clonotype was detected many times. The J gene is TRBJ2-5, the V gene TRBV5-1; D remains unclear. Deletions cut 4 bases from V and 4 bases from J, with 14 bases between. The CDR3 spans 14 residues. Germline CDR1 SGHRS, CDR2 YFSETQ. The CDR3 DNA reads TGCGCCAGCAGCATCGGCCGGGCTTCAGAGACCCAGTACTTC. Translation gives CASSIGRASETQYF.

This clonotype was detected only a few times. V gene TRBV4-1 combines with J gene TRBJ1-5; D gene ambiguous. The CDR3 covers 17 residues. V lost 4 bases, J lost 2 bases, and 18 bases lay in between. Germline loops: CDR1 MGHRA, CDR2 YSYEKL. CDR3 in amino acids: CASSPYPPPVGNQPQHF. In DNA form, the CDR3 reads TGCGCCAGCAGCCCTTATCCCCCACCGGTCGGCAATCAGCCCCAGCATTTT.